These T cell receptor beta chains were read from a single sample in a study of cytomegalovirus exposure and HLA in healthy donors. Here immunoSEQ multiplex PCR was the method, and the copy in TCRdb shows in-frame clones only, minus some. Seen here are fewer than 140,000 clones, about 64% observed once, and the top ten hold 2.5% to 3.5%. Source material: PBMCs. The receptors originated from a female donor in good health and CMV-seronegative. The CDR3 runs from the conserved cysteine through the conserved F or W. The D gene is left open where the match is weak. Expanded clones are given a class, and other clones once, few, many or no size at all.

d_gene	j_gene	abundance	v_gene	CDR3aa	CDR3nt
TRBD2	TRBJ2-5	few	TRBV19	CASKGVLAGVETQYF	TGTGCCAGTAAAGGGGTACTAGCGGGAGTAGAGACCCAGTACTTC
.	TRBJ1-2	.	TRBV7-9	CASSLGQVEGYTF	TGTGCCAGCAGCTTAGGGCAAGTCGAAGGCTACACCTTC
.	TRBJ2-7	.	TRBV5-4	CASSSVGHEQYF	TGTGCCAGCAGCTCTGTGGGCCACGAGCAGTACTTC
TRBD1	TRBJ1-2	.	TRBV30	CAWGRDRPRGYTF	TGTGCCTGGGGCCGGGACAGGCCGCGGGGCTACACCTTC
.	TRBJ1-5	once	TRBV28	CASSGGINQPQHF	TGTGCCAGCAGTGGGGGGATAAATCAGCCCCAGCATTTT
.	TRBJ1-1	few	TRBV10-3	CATLPRPGTPNTEAFF	TGTGCCACCCTACCCAGGCCCGGGACACCGAACACTGAAGCTTTCTTT
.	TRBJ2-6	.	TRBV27	CASRPWGVGANVLTF	TGTGCCAGCAGACCATGGGGGGTTGGGGCCAACGTCCTGACTTTC
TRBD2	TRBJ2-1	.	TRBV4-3	CASSQEPHGTNYNEQFF	TGCGCCAGCAGCCAAGAGCCTCACGGGACTAACTACAATGAGCAGTTCTTC
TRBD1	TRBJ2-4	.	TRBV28	CASSGQAIAKNIQYF	TGTGCCAGCAGTGGACAGGCCATAGCGAAAAACATTCAGTACTTC
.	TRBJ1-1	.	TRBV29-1	CSVELGQNTEAFF	TGCAGCGTTGAATTGGGACAGAACACTGAAGCTTTCTTT
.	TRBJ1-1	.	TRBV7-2	CASSLAKGIEAFF	TGTGCCAGCAGCTTAGCGAAGGGGATTGAAGCTTTCTTT
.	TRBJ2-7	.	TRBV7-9	CASSLASQGPRGEQYF	TGTGCCAGCAGCTTAGCGAGTCAGGGCCCGCGGGGCGAGCAGTACTTC
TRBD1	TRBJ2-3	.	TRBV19	CASSQSRDRATDTQYF	TGTGCCAGTAGTCAAAGCAGGGACAGGGCCACAGATACGCAGTATTTT
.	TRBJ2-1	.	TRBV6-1	CASSARAGSYNEQFF	TGTGCCAGCAGTGCGCGAGCGGGCTCCTACAATGAGCAGTTCTTC
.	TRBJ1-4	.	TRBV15	CATSRDRVGEKLFF	TGTGCCACCAGCAGAGACAGGGTGGGAGAAAAACTGTTTTTT
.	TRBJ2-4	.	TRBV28	CASTGVGLAKNIQYF	TGTGCCAGCACGGGAGTGGGATTAGCCAAAAACATTCAGTACTTC
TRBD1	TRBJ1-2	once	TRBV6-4	CASSETGFGYTF	TGTGCCAGCAGTGAGACAGGGTTTGGCTACACCTTC
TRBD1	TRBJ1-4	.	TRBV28	CASSLSTGGSAEKLFF	TGTGCCAGCAGTTTATCTACAGGGGGCAGCGCCGAAAAACTGTTTTTT
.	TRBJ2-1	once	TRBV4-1	CASSRYTSDYNEQFF	TGCGCCAGCAGTCGATACACATCCGACTACAATGAGCAGTTCTTC
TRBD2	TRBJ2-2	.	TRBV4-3	CASSQDLEREKGTGELFF	TGCGCCAGCAGCCAAGATCTGGAGCGGGAGAAGGGAACCGGGGAGCTGTTTTTT
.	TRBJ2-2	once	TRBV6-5	CASRRTMNTGELFF	TGTGCCAGCAGAAGGACTATGAACACCGGGGAGCTGTTTTTT
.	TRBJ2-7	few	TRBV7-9	CASSTGQTEQYF	TGTGCCAGCAGCACAGGACAGACCGAGCAGTACTTC
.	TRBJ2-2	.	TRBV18	CASSPSRPNTGELFF	TGTGCCAGCTCACCGAGCAGGCCTAACACCGGGGAGCTGTTTTTT
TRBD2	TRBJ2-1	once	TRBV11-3	CASTLAGGGNNEQFF	TGTGCCAGCACTCTAGCGGGAGGCGGGAACAATGAGCAGTTCTTC
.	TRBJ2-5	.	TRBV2	CASSVPEQETQYF	TGTGCCAGCAGTGTCCCCGAGCAAGAGACCCAGTACTTC
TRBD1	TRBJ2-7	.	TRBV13	CASSVSQGEQYF	TGTGCCAGCAGCGTCTCACAGGGGGAGCAGTACTTC
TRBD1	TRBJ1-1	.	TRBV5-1	CASSPQGSPWNTEAFF	TGCGCCAGCAGCCCACAGGGGTCTCCATGGAACACTGAAGCTTTCTTT
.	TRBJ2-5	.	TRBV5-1	CASSLAGAVETQYF	TGCGCCAGCAGCTTGGCGGGAGCGGTGGAGACCCAGTACTTC
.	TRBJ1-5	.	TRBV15	CATSRGFREGTQPQHF	TGTGCCACCAGCAGAGGATTCAGGGAGGGTACCCAGCCCCAGCATTTT
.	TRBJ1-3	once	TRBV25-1	CASSEWGVLSGNTIYF	TGTGCCAGCAGTGAATGGGGAGTCCTCTCTGGAAACACCATATATTTT
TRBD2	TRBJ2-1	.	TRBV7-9	CASSLGLAGSYNEQFF	TGTGCCAGCAGCCTCGGACTAGCGGGATCCTACAATGAGCAGTTCTTC